The next 10 T cell receptor beta chains were all read from a single sample in a study of blood T cell repertoires in COVID-19. The method was immunoSEQ multiplex PCR; TCRdb's version includes in-frame clones alone and lacks a portion of them. The data show approximately 53,000 clones, approximately 80% seen once. Sequencing was performed on PBMCs or T cells enriched from blood (not recorded which). Every receptor here comes from a woman between 50 and 59 years old with acute COVID-19.

The gene calls are TRBV10-1 and TRBJ2-7, with TRBD1 matching 7 bases. CDR1 is WNHNN and CDR2 is SYGVQD in the germline V gene (reference sequence). With V trimmed by 5 bases and J by 3 bases, 7 bases remained unmatched. CDR3 size: 14 residues. The CDR3: CASSPGQSFYEQYF. The CDR3 DNA sequence: TGCGCCAGCAGTCCGGGACAGAGCTTCTACGAGCAGTACTTC.

This clone was observed a handful of times. The chain joins TRBV3-1 (or the pseudogene TRBV3-2) to TRBJ1-3; unclear D gene. Per the germline V gene, CDR1 is LGHDT and CDR2 is YNNKEL (reference sequence). CDR3 size: 15 residues. The germline V and J ends were trimmed by 1 base and 0 bases, with 7 bases remaining between them. The CDR3 spells CASSQAASSGNTIYF. The DNA of the CDR3 is TGTGCCAGCAGCCAAGCGGCTAGCTCTGGAAACACCATATATTTT.

This clone was counted once. This chain links TRBV16 with TRBJ1-5, with D perhaps TRBD1 (6 bases). The length of the CDR3 is 15 residues. From germline, CDR1 is KGHSY and CDR2 FQNENV. V was pared by 3 bases and J by 2 bases, with 11 bases between. CDR3 nucleotides: TGTGCCAGCAGCCAGGGGGCTTATGGCAATCAGCCCCAGCATTTT. Its translation is CASSQGAYGNQPQHF.

The sample holds one count of this clone. This sequence joins TRBV11-1 and TRBJ1-1; D is possibly TRBD1 (6 bases). Germline loops: CDR1 SGHAT, CDR2 FQDESV (reference sequence). CDR3 size: 13 residues. V lost 7 bases and J lost 5, with 14 bases in between. CDR3 region: CASTPTGKTEAFF. The CDR3 nucleotides read TGTGCCAGCACTCCTACAGGGAAAACTGAAGCTTTCTTT.

Ten or more counts support this clone. V usage is TRBV12-3 or TRBV12-4 and J usage is TRBJ1-1; D remains ambiguous. Deletions cut 5 bases from V and 2 bases from J, with 9 bases between. The length of the CDR3 is 13 residues. The CDR3: CASSQSENTEAFF. In nucleotides, the CDR3 is TGTGCCAGCAGTCAGTCAGAAAACACTGAAGCTTTCTTT.

This clone was seen once. The chain has TRBV5-8 and TRBJ2-3, with TRBD2 matching 8 bases. Per germline, CDR1 SGHTS and CDR2 YDEGEE. The CDR3 loop spans 15 amino acids. J lost 0 bases, V lost 4 bases, and 4 bases had no gene match. The CDR3 protein is CASSLSGVSTDTQYF. Here the CDR3 DNA reads TGTGCCAGCAGCCTTAGCGGGGTTAGCACAGATACGCAGTATTTT.

The chain is built from TRBV18 and TRBJ2-4; the D gene is possibly TRBD1 (7 bases). Germline CDR1 is KGHSH and CDR2 is LQKENI. The CDR3 length is 16 residues. Trimming left V 3 bases short and J 4 bases short, with 16 bases between. The CDR3 DNA sequence: TGTGCCAGCTCACCGCAGGGGGGAACCTCTAAAAACATTCAGTACTTC. Its protein product is CASSPQGGTSKNIQYF.

The chain has TRBV4-2 and TRBJ1-3; D not certain. The V gene lost 0 bases and the J gene lost 3 bases, with 12 bases spanning the gap. Germline V gives CDR1 LGHNA, CDR2 YNFKEQ. This CDR3 contains 16 residues. The DNA for the CDR3 is TGTGCCAGCAGCCAAGATCCGATAGGGAGTGGAAACACCATATATTTT. Translating gives CASSQDPIGSGNTIYF.

The chain links TRBV5-4 to TRBJ1-6; TRBD1 matches at 7 bases. V lost 4 bases, J lost 9 bases, and 19 bases stayed unmatched. This CDR3 has 18 residues. Germline V lookup: CDR1 SGHNT, CDR2 YYREEE (reference sequence). As DNA, the CDR3 is TGTGCCAGCAGCCCACCCCGCGGGACAGTGTCCTTTAGTTCACCCCTCCACTTT. It codes for CASSPPRGTVSFSSPLHF.

V is TRBV30 and J is TRBJ1-5; TRBD1 matches at 12 bases. Trimming cost V 1 base and J 11 bases; bases outside gene matches: 6. The CDR3 runs 14 residues. CDR1 GTSNPN and CDR2 SVGIG come from the germline V gene (reference sequence). As DNA, the CDR3 is TGTGCCTGGAGTGCTCCGGGACAGGGGGCTTCCCAGCATTTT. Translating gives CAWSAPGQGASQHF.